This TCR beta chain was documented in a study of T cells after yellow fever vaccination. This clonotype was seen many times. There are 13 residues in the CDR3. Between the trimmed V and J ends, which lost 8 bases and 6 bases, there was a span of 11 bases. TCRdb passed the 5' RACE reads through MiXCR, listing each CDR3 protein once. The table lists 450,000 to 550,000 distinct CDR3 sequences, just over 20% of them singletons. The sequencing here drew on PBMCs, taken about 21 days after the first yellow fever vaccination. This chain joins TRBV12-3 or TRBV12-4 and TRBJ1-6, with D perhaps matching TRBD1 (5 bases). The clonotype was recovered from a man between 18 and 29 years old who received the YFV17D yellow fever vaccine. The CDR3 reads CASLARANSPLHF. As DNA, the CDR3 is TGTGCCAGCCTTGCCAGGGCTAATTCACCCCTCCACTTT.